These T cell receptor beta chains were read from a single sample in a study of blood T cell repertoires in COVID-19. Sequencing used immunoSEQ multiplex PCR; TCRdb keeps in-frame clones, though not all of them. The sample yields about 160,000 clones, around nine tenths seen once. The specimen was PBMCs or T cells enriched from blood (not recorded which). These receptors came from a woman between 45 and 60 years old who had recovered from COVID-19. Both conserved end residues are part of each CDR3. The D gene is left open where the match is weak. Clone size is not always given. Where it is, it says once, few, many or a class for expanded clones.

CDR3 DNA: TGTGCCAGTAGTATAGGGGGGGGCTCTAGCACAGATACGCAGTATTTT
CDR3 protein: CASSIGGGSSTDTQYF
V gene: TRBV19
clone size: NA
J gene: TRBJ2-3
D gene: NA

CDR3 DNA: TGTGCCACCAGTGATCCCGGGGCTAGCGGGGGGACCTACAATGAGCAGTTCTTC
CDR3 protein: CATSDPGASGGTYNEQFF
V gene: TRBV24-1
clone size: NA
J gene: TRBJ2-1
D gene: TRBD2

CDR3 DNA: TGCGCCAGCAGCTTCAAGGGACAGGGGGCTTACAATGAGCAGTTCTTC
CDR3 protein: CASSFKGQGAYNEQFF
V gene: TRBV5-1
clone size: NA
J gene: TRBJ2-1
D gene: TRBD1

CDR3 DNA: TGTGCCACCAGTGAGAACCGAGGTAGCACAGATACGCAGTATTTT
CDR3 protein: CATSENRGSTDTQYF
V gene: TRBV24-1
clone size: once
J gene: TRBJ2-3
D gene: NA

CDR3 DNA: TGTGCCAGCAGCTTAAATGCGGGGGGGTTGGAGACCCAGTACTTC
CDR3 protein: CASSLNAGGLETQYF
V gene: TRBV7-9
clone size: NA
J gene: TRBJ2-5
D gene: TRBD2

CDR3 DNA: TGTGCCAGTAGTGCGGGACAGGGGACCTATGGCTACACCTTC
CDR3 protein: CASSAGQGTYGYTF
V gene: TRBV19
clone size: NA
J gene: TRBJ1-2
D gene: TRBD1

CDR3 DNA: TGTGCCAGCTCACCGGGACAGGGGGCATGGAGCACTGAAGCTTTCTTT
CDR3 protein: CASSPGQGAWSTEAFF
V gene: TRBV18
clone size: NA
J gene: TRBJ1-1
D gene: TRBD1

CDR3 DNA: TGTGGTAGCCGGGACAGGGGGCTTAATGAGCAGTTCTTC
CDR3 protein: CGSRDRGLNEQFF
V gene: TRBV19
clone size: NA
J gene: TRBJ2-1
D gene: TRBD1

CDR3 DNA: TGTGCCAGCAGCTCCCTAGCGGGGAGCTCCTACAATGAGCAGTTCTTC
CDR3 protein: CASSSLAGSSYNEQFF
V gene: TRBV9
clone size: NA
J gene: TRBJ2-1
D gene: TRBD2

CDR3 DNA: TGTGCCAGCAGTTACCGTCACGGGGGCAATCAGCCCCAGCATTTT
CDR3 protein: CASSYRHGGNQPQHF
V gene: TRBV6-5
clone size: NA
J gene: TRBJ1-5
D gene: NA

CDR3 DNA: TGCGCCAGCAGCCAAGATCAGGGGATTTACACTGAAGCTTTCTTT
CDR3 protein: CASSQDQGIYTEAFF
V gene: TRBV4-3
clone size: many
J gene: TRBJ1-1
D gene: NA

CDR3 DNA: TGTGCCAGCAGCGCCCAGGGAGGCCCCTACGAGCAGTACTTC
CDR3 protein: CASSAQGGPYEQYF
V gene: TRBV7-2
clone size: NA
J gene: TRBJ2-7
D gene: NA

CDR3 DNA: TGTGCCAGCAGTGAATCCGGGGGGGCGGTAGGCACTGAAGCTTTCTTT
CDR3 protein: CASSESGGAVGTEAFF
V gene: TRBV6-1
clone size: NA
J gene: TRBJ1-1
D gene: NA

CDR3 DNA: TGTGCCAGCAGCTTAGAAAGGGGATCCTCCTATGGCTACACCTTC
CDR3 protein: CASSLERGSSYGYTF
V gene: TRBV11-2
clone size: NA
J gene: TRBJ1-2
D gene: NA

CDR3 DNA: TGTGCCAGCACCGAAATCTTGCCCAGGGTCACTGAAGCTTTCTTT
CDR3 protein: CASTEILPRVTEAFF
V gene: TRBV6-5
clone size: NA
J gene: TRBJ1-1
D gene: NA

CDR3 DNA: TGTGCCAGCAGCCAACCCGGACTAGTTGCAACCAATGAGCAGTTCTTC
CDR3 protein: CASSQPGLVATNEQFF
V gene: TRBV14
clone size: NA
J gene: TRBJ2-1
D gene: TRBD2

CDR3 DNA: TGTGCCAGCAGTCCGAGCGGGGGGGCCCGAAATTACAATGAGCAGTTCTTC
CDR3 protein: CASSPSGGARNYNEQFF
V gene: TRBV7-3
clone size: NA
J gene: TRBJ2-1
D gene: TRBD2

CDR3 DNA: TGCGCCAGCAGCCAAGATGAACGGGGGTTGACCGGGGAGCTGTTTTTT
CDR3 protein: CASSQDERGLTGELFF
V gene: TRBV4-3
clone size: NA
J gene: TRBJ2-2
D gene: NA

CDR3 DNA: TGTGCCAGTATGACAGGGGGTTACACCGGGGAGCTGTTTTTT
CDR3 protein: CASMTGGYTGELFF
V gene: TRBV19
clone size: NA
J gene: TRBJ2-2
D gene: TRBD1

CDR3 DNA: TGTGCCTGGGGAGTTTACGAGCAGTACTTC
CDR3 protein: CAWGVYEQYF
V gene: TRBV5-4
clone size: NA
J gene: TRBJ2-7
D gene: NA

CDR3 DNA: TGTGCCAGCAGCTTAGCGCTGGGGGCCAATCAGCCCCAGCATTTT
CDR3 protein: CASSLALGANQPQHF
V gene: TRBV7-2
clone size: few
J gene: TRBJ1-5
D gene: NA

CDR3 DNA: TGTGCCAGCAGCTCCCGGACTAGCGGGGGCGGCGAGCAGTACTTC
CDR3 protein: CASSSRTSGGGEQYF
V gene: TRBV11-3
clone size: NA
J gene: TRBJ2-7
D gene: TRBD2

CDR3 DNA: TGTGCCAGCAGCATCGGGACAGGGAACCACGAGCAGTACTTC
CDR3 protein: CASSIGTGNHEQYF
V gene: TRBV27
clone size: NA
J gene: TRBJ2-7
D gene: TRBD1

CDR3 DNA: TGTGCCAGCAGCTTAGGCCTCGGTCTGAACACTGAAGCTTTCTTT
CDR3 protein: CASSLGLGLNTEAFF
V gene: TRBV13
clone size: NA
J gene: TRBJ1-1
D gene: NA